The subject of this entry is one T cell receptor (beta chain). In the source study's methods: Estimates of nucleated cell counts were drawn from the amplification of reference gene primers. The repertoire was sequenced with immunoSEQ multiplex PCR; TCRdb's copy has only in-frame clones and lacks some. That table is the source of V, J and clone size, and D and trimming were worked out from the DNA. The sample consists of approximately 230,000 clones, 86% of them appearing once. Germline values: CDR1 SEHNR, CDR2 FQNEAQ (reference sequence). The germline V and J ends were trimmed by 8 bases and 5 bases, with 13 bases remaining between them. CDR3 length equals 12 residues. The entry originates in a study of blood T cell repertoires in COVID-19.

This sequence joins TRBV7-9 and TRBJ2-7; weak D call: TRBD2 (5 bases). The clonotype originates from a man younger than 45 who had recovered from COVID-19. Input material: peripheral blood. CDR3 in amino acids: CASEIRGNEQYF. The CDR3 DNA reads TGTGCCAGCGAGATTCGGGGTAACGAGCAGTACTTC.